Below, 29 T cell receptor beta chains from the same sample are listed, as sequenced in a study of blood T cells in healthy people across ages. Together with a sample-barcoded 5' primer, a J-beta primer mix was included in a second PCR lasting roughly 6 to 12 cycles. One entry per CDR3 protein results from TCRdb running MiXCR on the 5' RACE reads. The sample holds 590,000 or so distinct CDR3 sequences, 25% to 35% seen once. Sequencing input: blood. All receptors come from a woman older than 75 in good health.

This clonotype was seen at least ten times. This chain uses TRBV3-1 with TRBJ2-7; D ambiguous. Germline V gives CDR1 LGHDT, CDR2 YNNKEL (reference sequence). CDR3 length equals 12 residues. V lost 2 bases, J lost 7 bases, and 9 bases lay in between. In DNA form, the CDR3 reads TGTGCCAGCAGCCAATCAAAGTTAGAGCAGTACTTC. This gives the protein CASSQSKLEQYF.

This sequence joins TRBV20-1 and TRBJ1-5; the match to TRBD1 covers 8 bases. CDR1 and CDR2 from the germline V gene are DFQATT and SNEGSKA (reference sequence). V shed 7 bases, J shed 2 bases, and the junction held 16 bases outside the gene matches. The CDR3 totals 17 residues. The CDR3 sequence: CSVTSGQGVRGNQPQHF. CDR3 nucleotide sequence: TGCAGTGTTACCTCTGGACAGGGCGTCCGGGGCAATCAGCCCCAGCATTTT.

This chain uses TRBV7-2 with TRBJ1-2, with 7 bases aligning to TRBD1. Losses at the gene ends were 6 bases for V and 13 bases for J; bases not matched to a gene: 11. Germline V gene data show CDR1 as SGHTA and CDR2 as FQGNSA. The CDR3 has 12 amino acids. For the CDR3, the DNA is TGTGCCAGCAGTTTGGACAGGACAAGCTTCACCTTC. Amino acids: CASSLDRTSFTF.

A few counts support this clonotype. The chain is built from TRBV3-1 and TRBJ1-4; maybe TRBD1 (6 bases). Germline V lookup: CDR1 LGHDT, CDR2 YNNKEL (reference sequence). V dropped 6 bases and J dropped 0 bases, with 14 bases sitting between them. The CDR3 runs to 16 residues. The CDR3 loop reads CASSPVGGSTNEKLFF. CDR3 DNA sequence: TGTGCCAGCAGTCCAGTGGGGGGCTCAACTAATGAAAAACTGTTTTTT. Together with reference TRBV3-1 and TRBJ1-4, the CDR3 gives the full variable domain: DTAVSQTPKYLVTQMGNDKSIKCEQNLGHDTMYWYKQDSKKFLKIMFSYNNKELIINETVPNRFSPKSPDKAHLNLHINSLELGDSAVYFCASSPVGGSTNEKLFFGSGTQLSVL.

The chain carries TRBV4-1 and TRBJ1-1; D ambiguous. CDR1 and CDR2 from the germline V gene are MGHRA and YSYEKL. Trimming removed 0 bases at V and 11 bases at J, with 10 bases between. The CDR3 is 12 residues long. The CDR3 is CASSQDRGGAFF. The DNA for the CDR3 is TGCGCCAGCAGCCAAGATCGGGGAGGGGCTTTCTTT.

The chain has TRBV30 and TRBJ2-7, with D perhaps TRBD2 (6 bases). With 5 bases removed from V and 2 bases from J, the gap between germline ends came to 10 bases. The CDR3 spans 12 residues. The germline V gene has CDR1 GTSNPN and CDR2 SVGIG (reference sequence). In DNA form, the CDR3 reads TGTGCCTGGGGTAGCGGTCCCTACGAGCAGTACTTC. Residues: CAWGSGPYEQYF.

Notes on this clonotype: One end of the junction does not line up with germline, which may come from a read error. The chain couples TRBV5-1 to TRBJ2-3; D gene unclear. The CDR3 totals 14 residues. Germline CDR1 reads SGHRS; CDR2 reads YFSETQ. The CDR3, as DNA: TGCCCCAGCAGCTTGGATGGGGTTACAGATACGCAGTACTTT. This sequence encodes CPSSLDGVTDTQYF.

This clonotype was seen repeatedly, ten times or more. This chain uses TRBV29-1 with TRBJ2-5; either TRBD1 or TRBD2 may supply D (6 bases each). The germline V gene has CDR1 SQVTM and CDR2 ANQGSEA. The CDR3 covers 13 residues. The germline V and J ends were trimmed by 7 bases and 5 bases, with 17 bases remaining between them. The CDR3 DNA reads as TGCAGCGCCGGAGGGGGGCACGCGGAGACCCAGTACTTC. It yields the protein CSAGGGHAETQYF.

Ten or more counts support this clonotype. The V call is TRBV24-1, the J call TRBJ1-2, with TRBD1 identical over 8 bases. V lost 9 bases and J lost 5; bases outside the gene matches: 7. Germline CDR1 reads KGHDR; CDR2 reads SFDVKD. The CDR3 has 13 amino acids. DNA for the CDR3: TGTGCCACCTCGACAGGGGATCGGTATGGCTACACCTTC. It encodes CATSTGDRYGYTF.

This clonotype was detected a few times. A clone one base away is much larger, so this may be a read error. The V gene is TRBV7-2, the J gene TRBJ2-5; tentatively, D is TRBD2 (6 bases). The CDR3 is 14 residues long. V shed 5 bases and J shed 11 bases, with 21 bases lying between them. CDR1 and CDR2 (germline): SGHTA, FQGNSA. CDR3 coding DNA: TGTGCCAGCAGCCGACAACGGGGAGGCAATGAGCAGTACTTC. Translated: CASSRQRGGNEQYF.

The J gene is TRBJ2-7, the V gene TRBV28; maybe TRBD1 (6 bases). Germline-derived CDR1 and CDR2 are MDHEN and SYDVKM. CDR3 size: 15 residues. V was trimmed by 2 bases and J by 0 bases, leaving 11 bases between them. This CDR3 is CASSLTQGNSYEQYF. Here the CDR3 DNA reads TGTGCCAGCAGTTTAACTCAGGGGAACTCCTACGAGCAGTACTTC.

Comment on this clonotype: One base away lies a much larger clone, so this may be a sequencing read error. This chain connects TRBV6-6 to TRBJ1-2; D not resolved. This CDR3 comprises 15 residues. V was cut by 2 bases and J by 2 bases, with 12 bases left in between. Germline V gene lookup returns CDR1 MNHNY and CDR2 SVGAGI (reference sequence). The CDR3 sequence is CASSYPARRNYGYTF. The DNA for the CDR3 is TGTGCCAGCAGTTACCCTGCGCGGCGGAACTATGGCTACACCTTC.

V gene TRBV12-3 or TRBV12-4 combines with J gene TRBJ1-5, with a possible D match to TRBD1 (6 bases). V lost 5 bases and J lost 11, with 19 bases in between. The CDR3 extends over 14 amino acids. CDR3 region: CASSLGQPPSSQHF. The DNA of the CDR3 is TGTGCCAGCAGTCTCGGACAGCCACCATCGTCCCAGCATTTT.

This clonotype was picked up a small number of times. The chain carries TRBV28 and TRBJ1-5; 7 bases match TRBD1. The CDR3 sequence is 15 residues long. The V segment lost 5 bases and the J segment 4 bases; nucleotides outside the gene matches: 8. The germline CDR1 and CDR2 sequences are MDHEN and SYDVKM. The CDR3, as DNA: TGTGCCAGCAGTCTCTCAGGGGGAAGGAATCAGCCCCAGCATTTT. It codes for CASSLSGGRNQPQHF. Together with reference TRBV28 and TRBJ1-5, the CDR3 gives the full variable domain: DVKVTQSSRYLVKRTGEKVFLECVQDMDHENMFWYRQDPGLGLRLIYFSYDVKMKEKGDIPEGYSVSREKKERFSLILESASTNQTSMYLCASSLSGGRNQPQHFGDGTRLSIL.

Regarding this clonotype: Being one base from a much bigger clone, this may be a read error. The chain employs TRBV24-1 and TRBJ2-1; 9 bases are shared with TRBD2. The J call may not be correct, given that the DNA end is closer to TRBJ2-7. Germline-derived CDR1 and CDR2 are KGHDR and SFDVKD. This CDR3 is 16 amino acids long. CDR3 sequence reads: CATSDPGTSSYNEQYF. CDR3 bases: TGTGCCACCAGTGATCCCGGGACTAGCTCCTACAATGAGCAGTACTTC.

This chain uses TRBV7-3 with TRBJ1-5, with a weak D call TRBD1 (5 bases). The CDR3 consists of 16 residues. CDR1 and CDR2 (germline): SGHTA, FQGTGA. The germline V and J ends were trimmed by 2 bases and 0 bases, with 11 bases remaining between them. In DNA form, the CDR3 reads TGTGCCAGCAGCTTACGCGCGACAGATAGCAATCAGCCCCAGCATTTT. Residues: CASSLRATDSNQPQHF.

Of note for this clonotype: Since a much larger clone is just one base distant, this may be a read error. The chain combines TRBV20-1 with TRBJ1-1; TRBD1 aligns across 8 bases. CDR1 and CDR2 from the germline V gene are DFQATT and SNEGSKA (reference sequence). V dropped 5 bases and J dropped 6; count of bases not matched to a gene: 5. The CDR3 runs 12 residues. In nucleotides, the CDR3 is TGCAGTGCTTTACAGGGGGGCGCTGAAGCTTTCTTT. As protein: CSALQGGAEAFF.

The chain joins TRBV14 to TRBJ1-6; D unclear. The V and J ends lost 4 bases and 7 bases respectively, with 17 bases between them. Per germline, CDR1 SGHDN and CDR2 FVKESK. The CDR3 spans 16 residues. CDR3 bases: TGTGCCAGCAGCCCCCTTCGGGCAGGCGGAAATTCACCCCTCCACTTT. This translates into CASSPLRAGGNSPLHF.

As concerns this clonotype: A much larger clone is a single base away; this may be a read error. The chain carries TRBV5-1 and TRBJ2-1; 9 nucleotides match TRBD1. Looked up from germline, CDR1 is SGHRS and CDR2 is YFSETQ. The CDR3 loop spans 14 amino acids. J lost 6 bases, V lost 6 bases, and 7 bases had no gene match. CDR3: CASNFRTGVNEQFF. CDR3 nucleotides: TGCGCCAGCAACTTCAGGACAGGGGTCAATGAGCAGTTCTTC.

This clonotype has ten or more counts. The V and J genes are TRBV5-1 and TRBJ1-4; no clear D gene. The CDR3 loop spans 14 amino acids. Germline values: CDR1 SGHRS, CDR2 YFSETQ. Trimming stripped 0 bases from V and 5 bases from J, with 8 bases between. The CDR3 DNA follows: TGCGCCAGCAGCTTGGTCCCGGGGAATGAAAAACTGTTTTTT. Amino acids: CASSLVPGNEKLFF.

At least ten counts were recorded for this clonotype. The chain links TRBV7-9 to TRBJ2-7; no definite D call. CDR1 is SEHNR, CDR2 FQNEAQ, per germline (reference sequence). V was cut by 3 bases and J by 2 bases, with 8 bases left in between. The CDR3 has 13 amino acids. CDR3 in amino acids: CASSLGFAYEQYF. In DNA form, the CDR3 reads TGTGCCAGCAGCTTGGGGTTCGCCTACGAGCAGTACTTC.

This rearrangement joins TRBV29-1 to TRBJ2-7; weak D call: TRBD1 (5 bases). V dropped 3 bases and J dropped 3 bases, with 6 bases sitting between them. This CDR3 spans 11 amino acids. Germline values: CDR1 SQVTM, CDR2 ANQGSEA. CDR3 bases: TGCAGCGTTGACCAGGGCTACGAGCAGTACTTC. Protein product: CSVDQGYEQYF.

This clonotype has more than one count but fewer than ten. The chain is built from TRBV28 and TRBJ2-7, with D unclear. With 8 bases removed from V and 7 bases from J, the gap between germline ends came to 21 bases. Germline CDR1 is MDHEN and CDR2 is SYDVKM. The CDR3 length is 14 residues. CDR3 amino acids: CASASGLSYNEQYF. The DNA for the CDR3 is TGTGCCAGCGCGTCCGGGCTCTCCTACAATGAGCAGTACTTC.

This clonotype was counted at least ten times. This sequence joins TRBV28 and TRBJ2-5; 8 nucleotides align to TRBD1. The CDR3 length is 15 residues. Germline assignment: CDR1 MDHEN and CDR2 SYDVKM. Losses at the gene ends were 5 bases for V and 10 bases for J; bases not matched to a gene: 15. CDR3 region: CASSTRDRTEGSQYF. The CDR3, as DNA: TGTGCCAGCAGTACGAGGGACAGGACCGAAGGGAGCCAGTACTTC.

This clonotype was detected only a few times. The rearrangement links TRBV6-5 to TRBJ2-5, with 10 positions matching TRBD2. The CDR3 consists of 16 residues. Germline trimming cut 5 bases from V and 11 bases from J; bases unmatched to any gene: 17. Germline V gene data show CDR1 as MNHEY and CDR2 as SVGAGI. The DNA for the CDR3 is TGTGCCAGCAGTCCGACTAGCGGGTCTCTTGGGGATGAGCAGTACTTC. Amino acids: CASSPTSGSLGDEQYF.

This clonotype was detected only a few times. The chain is built from TRBV3-1 and TRBJ1-4, with D maybe TRBD1 (6 bases). Germline V CDR1 and CDR2: LGHDT, YNNKEL (reference sequence). V lost 10 bases and J lost 8, with 20 bases in between. The CDR3 loop spans 14 amino acids. The CDR3 loop is CANSLQGIEEKLFF. CDR3 coding DNA: TGTGCCAACAGTCTACAGGGAATTGAGGAAAAACTGTTTTTT.

V usage is TRBV3-1 and J usage is TRBJ2-1, with TRBD1 matching 9 bases. This CDR3 has 15 amino acids. Germline CDR1 and CDR2: LGHDT and YNNKEL (reference sequence). After removal of 3 bases from V and 7 bases from J, the junction contained 7 bases not matched to a gene. CDR3 in amino acids: CASSHRTGVRNEQFF. CDR3 nucleotides: TGTGCCAGCAGCCACCGGACAGGGGTCCGGAATGAGCAGTTCTTC.

The chain couples TRBV6-5 to TRBJ2-1, with 9 positions matching TRBD2. Gene TRBJ2-7 matches the end of the DNA better, so the J call may be wrong. The CDR3 loop spans 16 amino acids. Germline V gene sequence: CDR1 MNHEY, CDR2 SVGAGI. The CDR3 protein is CASSRGGESSYNEQYF. CDR3 DNA: TGTGCCAGCAGCCGCGGGGGGGAGAGCTCCTACAATGAGCAGTACTTC.

The rearrangement uses TRBV11-2 and TRBJ2-5, with 9 bases identical to TRBD2. The CDR3 length is 16 residues. Germline V gene sequence: CDR1 SGHAT, CDR2 FQNNGV. J lost 1 base, V lost 2 bases, and 5 bases had no gene match. CDR3 coding DNA: TGTGCCAGCAGCTTATTGGGCGGGGGGGCCCAAGAGACCCAGTACTTC. Translated: CASSLLGGGAQETQYF. Filled out from reference TRBV11-2 and TRBJ2-5, the complete variable domain reads EAGVAQSPRYKIIEKRQSVAFWCNPISGHATLYWYQQILGQGPKLLIQFQNNGVVDDSQLPKDRFSAERLKGVDSTLKIQPAKLEDSAVYLCASSLLGGGAQETQYFGPGTRLLVL.